This TCR beta chain was captured in a study of T cells in Graves' hyperthyroidism and ophthalmopathy. RNA transcripts provided the source from which TCR beta CDR3 regions were amplified. The HTBI primer set drove a first-round RT-PCR of the TCR CDR3. TCRdb reprocessed the multiplex PCR reads via MiXCR and lists one record per CDR3 protein. The top ten clones hold around 4.1% of a sample with about 610,000 distinct CDR3 sequences, 14% to 15% of them seen once. Ten or more counts support this clonotype. This CDR3 has 15 residues. CDR1 is MDHEN, CDR2 SYDVKM, per germline. The V segment lost 8 bases and the J segment 8 bases; nucleotides outside the gene matches: 14.

The sequence was collected from a woman aged 40 to 49 with Graves' ophthalmopathy. Sample: blood. The genes are TRBV28 and TRBJ1-2, with TRBD1 matching 10 bases. The CDR3 DNA follows: TGTGCCAGCTTAGAAGACCGGGACAGGGGAGGAGGCTACACCTTC. Translation gives CASLEDRDRGGGYTF.